The rows below give T cell receptor beta chains drawn from one sample of a study of T cells in Graves' hyperthyroidism and ophthalmopathy. TCRdb re-analysed the multiplex PCR reads in MiXCR, keeping a single row per CDR3 protein. This sample carries 750,000 to 950,000 distinct CDR3 sequences, approximately 40% of them seen once, and the ten largest clones take 7.5% to 9.5%. Sequencing was performed on blood. Every receptor here comes from a man younger than 30 with Graves' hyperthyroidism. Both conserved end residues are part of each CDR3. D genes are given only for firm matches. Only part of the rows carry a size: once, few, many, or a class if the clone is expanded.

v_gene	d_gene	abundance	j_gene	CDR3nt	CDR3aa
TRBV5-1	TRBD1	-	TRBJ1-4	TGCGCCAGCAGTCCTACGCAGACAGGGGAAAAACTGTTTTTT	CASSPTQTGEKLFF
TRBV2	-	few	TRBJ1-4	TGTGCCAGCAGTGCTTTGGCAGTTAATGAAAAACTGTTTTTT	CASSALAVNEKLFF
TRBV2	TRBD1	many	TRBJ2-7	TGTGCCAGCAAGACCGGGACAGGGCTCCACGAGCAGTACTTC	CASKTGTGLHEQYF
TRBV24-1	-	many	TRBJ1-5	TGTGCCACCAGGGACGGAGGGGGGCTTCAGCCCCAGCATTTT	CATRDGGGLQPQHF
TRBV4-1	TRBD2	-	TRBJ2-7	TGCGCCAGCAGCCAGCCGACTAGCGGGGCCGGCTACGAGCAGTACTTC	CASSQPTSGAGYEQYF
TRBV7-2	-	many	TRBJ1-2	TGTGCCAGCAGCTTCGGGTCTTCTAACTATGGCTACACCTTC	CASSFGSSNYGYTF
TRBV20-1	-	once	TRBJ1-1	TGCAGTGCTAGACGGACAGCCGAAGCTTTCTTT	CSARRTAEAFF
TRBV7-9	-	many	TRBJ2-7	TGTGCCAGCAGCTTGACATTCTCCTACGAGCAGTACTTC	CASSLTFSYEQYF
TRBV6-5	-	few	TRBJ2-7	TGTGCCAGCAGGACTGTAACAGCGAACCAGGGTTACGAGCAGTACTTC	CASRTVTANQGYEQYF
TRBV6-5	-	once	TRBJ1-6	TGTGCCATCAGTTACTCTGCAGGCGCGAGTTCACCCCTCCACTTT	CAISYSAGASSPLHF
TRBV29-1	TRBD1	many	TRBJ2-2	TGCAGCGGGAGGGTGGGACAGGCGAACACCGGGGAGCTGTTTTTT	CSGRVGQANTGELFF
TRBV7-8	-	few	TRBJ2-7	TGTGCCAGCAGCTTAATGGGGTCGGGAGTCTACGAGCAGTACTTC	CASSLMGSGVYEQYF
TRBV7-9	TRBD1	few	TRBJ1-1	TGTGCCAGCAGCCAAATAGGGACAGCCTCAGGAGCTTTCTTT	CASSQIGTASGAFF
TRBV19	-	-	TRBJ2-7	TGTGCCAGCAGACCGAGCCCCGGGGAATCCTACGAGCAGTACTTC	CASRPSPGESYEQYF
TRBV6-5	-	-	TRBJ1-5	TGTGCCAGCAGTCCCCGGGTGAATCAGCCCCAGCATTTT	CASSPRVNQPQHF
TRBV12-3/TRBV12-4	-	-	TRBJ1-2	TGTGCCAGCACCTGGGGTTTAGCTAACTATGGCTACACCTTC	CASTWGLANYGYTF
TRBV5-1	TRBD1	many	TRBJ2-6	TGTGCCAGCAGCTTAGACAGGGCTGGGGCCAACGTCCTGACTTTC	CASSLDRAGANVLTF
TRBV2	TRBD1	-	TRBJ2-5	TGTGCCAGCAGAGGACAGGGGATGGAGACCCAGTACTTC	CASRGQGMETQYF
TRBV5-6	-	-	TRBJ1-5	TGTGCCAGCAGCAGGTCGCATTTT	CASSRSHF
TRBV19	-	few	TRBJ1-1	TGTGCCAGTAGTCCCCCGGGTAGTCCCAATGAAGCTTTCTTT	CASSPPGSPNEAFF
TRBV5-1	-	-	TRBJ2-5	-	CASSTSGGLRETQYF
TRBV25-1	TRBD1	once	TRBJ1-6	TGTGCCAGCAGTGCTAGATACAGGGGAGGGGAATCACCCCTCCACTTT	CASSARYRGGESPLHF
TRBV19	-	many	TRBJ1-5	TGTGCCAGTAGTCGACGGCTCCGTGAACCTTCCAATCAGCCCCAGCATTTT	CASSRRLREPSNQPQHF
TRBV29-1	-	many	TRBJ2-7	TGCAGCGTCTCAGCTTTAGTGACAGGGACTACCTACGAGCAGTACTTC	CSVSALVTGTTYEQYF
TRBV29-1	-	many	TRBJ1-1	TGCAGCGTTGAAGATCAGCAGAGCATGAACACTGAAGCTTTCTTT	CSVEDQQSMNTEAFF
TRBV11-1	-	few	TRBJ1-4	TGTGCCAGCAGCTTAAGGACAGCGATTAATGAAAAACTGTTTTTT	CASSLRTAINEKLFF
TRBV7-2	TRBD2	few	TRBJ2-6	TGTGCCAGCAGCCCAAATTTTGGGAGGGCCCCTGGGGCCAACGTCCTGACTTTC	CASSPNFGRAPGANVLTF
TRBV20-1	-	many	TRBJ1-1	TGCAGTGCTTATTACACGACAGGAAAAGCTTTCTTT	CSAYYTTGKAFF
TRBV20-1	TRBD1	few	TRBJ2-7	TGCAGTGCTAGAGCCTCTCCCGTCGGGGACAGGGCTTACGAGCAGTACTTC	CSARASPVGDRAYEQYF
TRBV2	-	many	TRBJ1-2	TGTGCCAGCAGTGGGACAGAGGGTGTTGGCTACACCTTC	CASSGTEGVGYTF
TRBV6-2/TRBV6-3	-	few	TRBJ1-2	TGTGCCAGCAGTTACTCGGAGACAGCCACCTATGGCTACACCTTC	CASSYSETATYGYTF
TRBV20-1	-	-	TRBJ1-5	TGCAGTGCTAGTATGGCAGTGCCTCCATCACCCCAGCATTTT	CSASMAVPPSPQHF
TRBV19	TRBD1	-	TRBJ2-2	TGTGCCAGTAGACCAACAGGGGAGCTGTTTTCCGGGGAGCTGTTTTTT	CASRPTGELFSGELFF
TRBV6-6	-	-	TRBJ1-1	TGTGCCAGCAGTGAAAATCCGGACACTGAAGCTTTCTTT	CASSENPDTEAFF
TRBV7-2	TRBD1	few	TRBJ2-5	TGTGCCAGCAGCTTGAATACGGGACAGCCCCAAGAGACCCAGTACTTC	CASSLNTGQPQETQYF
TRBV20-1	TRBD1	many	TRBJ1-1	TGCAGCCCTTGGACAGGGTTGAACACTGAAGCTTTCTTT	CSPWTGLNTEAFF
TRBV2	-	many	TRBJ1-6	TGTGCCAGGAATGAGGGTAATGATTCACCCCTCCACTTT	CARNEGNDSPLHF
TRBV6-6	-	many	TRBJ1-6	TGTGCCAGCTCGGCGCAACGGAATAATTCACCCCTCCACTTT	CASSAQRNNSPLHF
TRBV13	TRBD2	-	TRBJ2-7	TGTGCCAGCAGCTCGGGACTAGAGGCCTACGAGCAGTACTTC	CASSSGLEAYEQYF
TRBV7-9	-	few	TRBJ2-5	TGTGCCAGTACCGCCGGGACCTTAGGGGTGGAGACCCAGTACTTC	CASTAGTLGVETQYF
TRBV2	TRBD1	-	TRBJ1-1	TGTGCCAGCAGTAGAGGGACAGGGATGAGAACTGAAGCTTTCTTT	CASSRGTGMRTEAFF
TRBV6-6	-	-	TRBJ1-1	TGTGCCGGCCAGGTGGGGATGGCTGAAGCTTTCTTT	CAGQVGMAEAFF
TRBV7-2	-	many	TRBJ2-7	TGTGCCAGCAGCCTGGGTGGTTGGCCCTACGAGCAGTACTTC	CASSLGGWPYEQYF
TRBV10-3	-	many	TRBJ2-7	TGTGCCATCAGTGATATAGGACCCTACGAGCAGTACTTC	CAISDIGPYEQYF
TRBV20-1	TRBD1	few	TRBJ1-5	TGCAGTGCTAGCGGAACAGGGGCCCCACATAATCAGCCCCAGCATTTT	CSASGTGAPHNQPQHF
TRBV12-3/TRBV12-4	TRBD1	few	TRBJ1-4	TGTGCCAGCACCCTGGACAGGAGAAATGAAAAACTGTTTTTT	CASTLDRRNEKLFF
TRBV2	-	-	TRBJ2-2	TGTGCCAGCAAAAAGATTGCCCCCGGGGAGCTGTTTTTT	CASKKIAPGELFF
TRBV6-2/TRBV6-3	-	once	TRBJ2-5	TGTGCCAGCAGTGACCTGTTTGCAGGGACCCAGTACTTC	CASSDLFAGTQYF
TRBV6-6	-	few	TRBJ1-2	TGTGCCAGCAGTCAGACAGGCGGCTACACCTTC	CASSQTGGYTF
TRBV19	-	-	TRBJ1-1	TGTGCCAGTACCCTCCCCTGGACAGAGAACACTGAAGCTTTCTTT	CASTLPWTENTEAFF
TRBV7-9	-	-	TRBJ2-3	TGTGCCAGCATCATTGGGGGACCGACAGATACGCAGTATTTT	CASIIGGPTDTQYF
TRBV6-1	-	-	TRBJ1-1	TGTGCCAGCAGTCAGCCCTCGGCTTGGGCTTTCTTT	CASSQPSAWAFF
TRBV7-2	TRBD1	few	TRBJ2-2	TGTGCCAGCAGGTTGACAGGGGGGAGCACCGGGGAGCTGTTTTTT	CASRLTGGSTGELFF
TRBV7-2	-	many	TRBJ2-7	TGTGCCAGCAGCTACGGGCCTATGGGCTACGAGCAGTACTTC	CASSYGPMGYEQYF
TRBV7-3	-	few	TRBJ2-2	TGTGCCAGCAGCCAAGAATCGGCCAGGGCTACCGGGGAGCTGTTTTTT	CASSQESARATGELFF
TRBV29-1	-	-	TRBJ2-5	TGCAGCGTTGAGAAGGGGGTAGGGGAGACCCAGTACTTC	CSVEKGVGETQYF
TRBV29-1	TRBD2	many	TRBJ2-7	TGCAGCGTTGAACAGCGGGAGGGCTACGAGCAGTACTTC	CSVEQREGYEQYF
TRBV10-3	-	-	TRBJ1-2	TGTGCCAGCAGTGAGGCAGGCAGGGCTCAATATGGCTACACCTTC	CASSEAGRAQYGYTF
TRBV29-1	-	-	TRBJ2-5	TGCAGCGGAAAGGACAACCAAGAGACCCAGTACTTC	CSGKDNQETQYF